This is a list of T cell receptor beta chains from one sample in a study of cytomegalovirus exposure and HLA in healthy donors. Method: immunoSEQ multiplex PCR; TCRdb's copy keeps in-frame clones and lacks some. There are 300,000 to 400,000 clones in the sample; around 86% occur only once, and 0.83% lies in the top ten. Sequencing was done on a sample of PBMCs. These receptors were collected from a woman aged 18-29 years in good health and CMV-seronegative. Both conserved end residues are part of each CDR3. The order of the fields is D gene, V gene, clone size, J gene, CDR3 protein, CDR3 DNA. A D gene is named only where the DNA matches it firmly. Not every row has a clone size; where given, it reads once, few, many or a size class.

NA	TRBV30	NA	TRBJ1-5	CALGGGNNQPQHF	TGTGCCCTCGGTGGAGGGAACAATCAGCCCCAGCATTTT
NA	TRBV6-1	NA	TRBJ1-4	CASSEGQRGGVAEKLFF	TGTGCCAGCAGTGAAGGACAACGCGGCGGGGTGGCTGAAAAACTGTTTTTT
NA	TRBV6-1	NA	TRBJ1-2	CASINSNYGYTF	TGTGCCAGCATTAACAGCAACTATGGCTACACCTTC
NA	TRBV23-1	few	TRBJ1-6	CASPRERTFDSPLHF	TGCGCCAGCCCTCGAGAGAGGACATTTGATTCACCCCTCCACTTT
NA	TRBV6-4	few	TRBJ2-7	CASSGFTVCNEQYF	TGTGCCAGCAGTGGATTTACAGTATGCAACGAGCAGTACTTC
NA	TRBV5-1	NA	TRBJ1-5	CASSFKQPQHF	TGCGCCAGCAGCTTTAAACAGCCCCAGCATTTT
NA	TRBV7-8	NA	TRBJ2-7	CASSLAFSRGRSSYEQYF	TGTGCCAGCAGCTTAGCCTTCTCTCGGGGGAGGAGCTCCTACGAGCAGTACTTC
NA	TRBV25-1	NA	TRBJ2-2	CASSESPRGPVGELFF	TGTGCCAGCAGTGAATCCCCCCGCGGGCCGGTCGGGGAGCTGTTTTTT
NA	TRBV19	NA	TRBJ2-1	CASSTRWPEQFF	TGTGCCAGTAGTACCCGATGGCCTGAGCAGTTCTTC
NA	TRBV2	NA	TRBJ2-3	CASSYGQSTDTQYF	TGTGCCAGCAGTTATGGACAGTCCACAGATACGCAGTATTTT
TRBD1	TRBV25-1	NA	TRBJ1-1	CASSAGGQGGLVFF	TGTGCCAGCAGTGCCGGAGGACAGGGCGGTTTGGTTTTCTTT
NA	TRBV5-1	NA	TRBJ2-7	CASSFEGGRGEQYF	TGCGCCAGCAGCTTTGAAGGGGGAAGAGGCGAGCAGTACTTC
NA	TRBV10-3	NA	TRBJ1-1	CAISGWEGSRTEAFF	TGTGCCATCAGTGGATGGGAGGGGTCTCGGACTGAAGCTTTCTTT
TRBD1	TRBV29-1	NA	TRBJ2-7	CSVIPGQSYEQYF	TGCAGCGTCATACCGGGACAGTCATACGAGCAGTACTTC
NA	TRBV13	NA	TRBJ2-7	CASSQLRAGQGIVEQYF	TGTGCCAGCAGCCAACTCCGGGCGGGGCAGGGAATAGTCGAGCAGTACTTC
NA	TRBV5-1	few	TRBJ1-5	CASSMMPADQPQHF	TGCGCCAGCAGCATGATGCCGGCGGATCAGCCCCAGCATTTT
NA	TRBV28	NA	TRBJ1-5	CASSPKLQFYQPQHF	TGTGCCAGCAGTCCCAAGTTGCAGTTCTATCAGCCCCAGCATTTT
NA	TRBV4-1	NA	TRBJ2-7	CASSQERDTFYEQYF	TGCGCCAGCAGCCAAGAAAGGGACACTTTCTACGAGCAGTACTTC
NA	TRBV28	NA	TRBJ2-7	CASGLGVRAYEQYF	TGTGCCAGCGGCCTTGGGGTCAGGGCCTACGAGCAGTACTTC
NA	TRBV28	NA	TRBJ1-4	CASTPMAGLNEKLFF	TGTGCCAGCACCCCGATGGCAGGGCTTAATGAAAAACTGTTTTTT
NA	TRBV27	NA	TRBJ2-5	CASSARTRGQETQYF	TGTGCCAGCAGTGCCCGGACAAGGGGTCAAGAGACCCAGTACTTC
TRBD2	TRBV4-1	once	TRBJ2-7	CASSQVAGGPGYEQYF	TGCGCCAGCAGCCAAGTGGCGGGAGGGCCGGGTTACGAGCAGTACTTC
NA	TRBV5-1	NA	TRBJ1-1	CASSPGRAGDTEAFF	TGCGCCAGCAGCCCGGGGAGGGCAGGAGACACTGAAGCTTTCTTT
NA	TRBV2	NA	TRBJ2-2	CASRRGIANTGELFF	TGTGCCAGCAGAAGGGGAATCGCGAACACCGGGGAGCTGTTTTTT
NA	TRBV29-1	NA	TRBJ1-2	CSVAGTDRYGYTF	TGCAGCGTTGCCGGGACTGACCGCTATGGCTACACCTTC
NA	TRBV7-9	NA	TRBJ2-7	CASSFTGYEQYF	TGTGCCAGCAGCTTTACAGGTTACGAGCAGTACTTC
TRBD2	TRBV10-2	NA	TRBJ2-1	CASSGGLVSEQFF	TGCGCCAGCAGTGGGGGACTAGTTAGTGAGCAGTTCTTC
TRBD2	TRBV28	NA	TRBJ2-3	CASSLSTSGRARDTQYF	TGTGCCAGCAGTTTATCGACTAGCGGGAGGGCCAGAGATACGCAGTATTTT
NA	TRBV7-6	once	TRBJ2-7	CASSLSGEEQYF	TGTGCCAGCAGCTTATCGGGAGAGGAGCAGTACTTC
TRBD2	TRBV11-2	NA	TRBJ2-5	CASSPAGGQPLQETQYF	TGTGCCAGCAGCCCGGCGGGGGGCCAACCATTACAAGAGACCCAGTACTTC
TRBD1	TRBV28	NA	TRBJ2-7	CASSLTGTGGREQYF	TGTGCCAGCAGCCTTACCGGGACAGGGGGCCGCGAGCAGTACTTC
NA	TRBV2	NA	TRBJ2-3	CASSEGGSPDTQYF	TGTGCCAGCAGTGAAGGCGGCAGCCCAGATACGCAGTATTTT
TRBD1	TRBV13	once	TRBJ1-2	CASSPGTGEFGYGYTF	TGTGCCAGCAGCCCCGGGACAGGGGAATTTGGCTATGGCTACACCTTC
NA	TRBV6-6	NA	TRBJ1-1	CASSRGQMNTEAFF	TGTGCCAGCAGCCGAGGACAGATGAACACTGAAGCTTTCTTT
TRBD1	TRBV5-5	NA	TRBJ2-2	CASSLTGGNTGELFF	TGTGCCAGCAGCTTAACAGGGGGGAACACCGGGGAGCTGTTTTTT
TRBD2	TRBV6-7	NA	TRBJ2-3	CASSPVAGGADTQYF	TGTGCCAGCAGTCCAGTAGCGGGAGGGGCAGATACGCAGTATTTT
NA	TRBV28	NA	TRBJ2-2	CASSFLGAGNTGELFF	TGTGCCAGCAGTTTCTTAGGGGCAGGGAACACCGGGGAGCTGTTTTTT
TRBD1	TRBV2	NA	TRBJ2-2	CATLRQGVTGELFF	TGTGCCACTCTACGACAGGGGGTCACCGGGGAGCTGTTTTTT
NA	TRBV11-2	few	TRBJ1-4	CASSRLWGVANEKLFF	TGTGCCAGCAGCCGTCTCTGGGGGGTCGCTAATGAAAAACTGTTTTTT